A selection of T cell receptor beta chains follows, all from one sample in a study of technical replicates of blood from four donors. Produced via immunoSEQ multiplex PCR; TCRdb's table is partial and in-frame only. Here the sample spans roughly 100,000 clones, approximately 95% being singletons. Sequenced: T cells isolated from PBMCs. The source is a human donor in good health. CDR3s include the opening cysteine and the closing phenylalanine or tryptophan. The order of the fields is V gene, D gene, clone size, J gene, CDR3 protein, CDR3 DNA. D genes are given only for firm matches. Clone size is stated in some rows and not others, as once, few, many or a class when expanded.

TRBV6-5	NA	NA	TRBJ1-5	CASSYHSNQPQHF	TGTGCCAGCAGTTATCATAGCAATCAGCCCCAGCATTTT
TRBV2	NA	NA	TRBJ2-1	CASTLVEQFF	TGTGCCAGCACGTTAGTCGAGCAGTTCTTC
TRBV7-9	TRBD2	NA	TRBJ2-1	CASSLGGSGNEQFF	TGTGCCAGCAGCTTAGGCGGGAGTGGGAATGAGCAGTTCTTC
TRBV9	TRBD2	NA	TRBJ2-1	CASSVNPGTSGSNEQFF	TGTGCCAGCAGCGTCAACCCCGGGACTAGCGGGAGCAATGAGCAGTTCTTC
TRBV21-1	NA	NA	TRBJ2-3	CASSKEEGQAPDTQYF	TGTGCCAGCAGCAAAGAGGAGGGACAGGCCCCAGATACGCAGTATTTT
TRBV6-6	TRBD2	NA	TRBJ2-3	CASRSTSGSWDTQYF	TGTGCCAGCAGATCTACTAGCGGGAGCTGGGATACGCAGTATTTT
TRBV23-1	TRBD1	NA	TRBJ2-1	CASSRDRPGTGDLGEQFF	TGCGCCAGCAGTCGAGACAGACCCGGGACAGGGGATTTGGGTGAGCAGTTCTTC
TRBV25-1	TRBD2	once	TRBJ2-2	CAHGGDTGELFF	TGTGCCCATGGGGGGGACACCGGGGAGCTGTTTTTT
TRBV6-1	NA	NA	TRBJ2-5	CASSERIGGQETQYF	TGTGCCAGCAGTGAAAGAATAGGGGGCCAAGAGACCCAGTACTTC
TRBV19	TRBD2	NA	TRBJ2-3	CASRGLARFNTQYF	TGTGCCAGTAGAGGACTAGCTCGGTTTAATACGCAGTATTTT
TRBV9	NA	NA	TRBJ2-7	CASSSSGNNEQYF	TGTGCCAGCAGCTCATCAGGGAACAACGAGCAGTACTTC
TRBV19	TRBD1	once	TRBJ2-3	CASCSGQGSSTQYF	TGTGCCAGTTGTTCGGGACAGGGTTCGAGTACGCAGTATTTT
TRBV4-1	TRBD1	few	TRBJ1-2	CASSFSDRADYGYTF	TGCGCCAGCAGCTTCTCTGACAGGGCTGACTATGGCTACACCTTC
TRBV6-1	TRBD1	NA	TRBJ2-7	CASTRDREISYEQYF	TGTGCCAGCACGCGGGACAGGGAAATCTCCTACGAGCAGTACTTC
TRBV7-9	NA	NA	TRBJ1-2	CASSLMSGDYGYTF	TGTGCCAGCAGCTTAATGTCAGGGGACTATGGCTACACCTTC
TRBV27	NA	once	TRBJ2-5	CASRTGRRETQYF	TGTGCCAGCAGGACAGGGAGGAGAGAGACCCAGTACTTC
TRBV4-1	NA	NA	TRBJ1-1	CASSQDPAGATNTEAFF	TGCGCCAGCAGCCAAGATCCTGCAGGGGCGACGAACACTGAAGCTTTCTTT
TRBV4-2	TRBD2	NA	TRBJ2-3	CASSPLFSAGAADTQYF	TGTGCCAGCAGCCCCCTATTCTCTGCGGGAGCGGCAGATACGCAGTATTTT
TRBV27	TRBD1	NA	TRBJ1-4	CASSPDRILEKLFF	TGTGCCAGCAGTCCGGACAGGATTCTTGAAAAACTGTTTTTT
TRBV6-5	NA	NA	TRBJ2-2	CVSRTGTPWARELFF	TGTGTCAGCAGAACCGGGACTCCTTGGGCCCGGGAGCTGTTTTTT
TRBV2	NA	NA	TRBJ1-2	CASSEAPNFYGYTF	TGTGCCAGCAGTGAAGCGCCGAACTTCTATGGCTACACCTTC
TRBV7-7	TRBD2	NA	TRBJ2-1	CASSLGSGRAYEQFF	TGTGCTAGCAGCTTAGGTAGCGGGAGGGCCTATGAGCAGTTCTTC
TRBV30	TRBD1	NA	TRBJ1-2	CAWRPGTGRGYTF	TGTGCCTGGAGGCCCGGGACAGGCCGGGGCTACACCTTC
TRBV19	TRBD2	once	TRBJ2-2	CASSFLAGGRENGELFF	TGTGCCAGTAGTTTTCTAGCGGGAGGGCGAGAGAACGGGGAGCTGTTTTTT
TRBV27	NA	NA	TRBJ1-1	CASSPPPGYLTEAFF	TGTGCCAGCAGTCCCCCGCCCGGGTACCTCACTGAAGCTTTCTTT
TRBV7-6	NA	NA	TRBJ2-1	CASSPQGHEQFF	TGTGCCAGCAGCCCGCAGGGGCATGAGCAGTTCTTC
TRBV7-2	TRBD1	NA	TRBJ2-1	CASSHRGLSYNEQFF	TGTGCCAGCAGCCACAGGGGGCTCTCCTACAATGAGCAGTTCTTC
TRBV11-2	NA	NA	TRBJ2-5	CASSTRPPVETQYF	TGTGCCAGCAGCACCCGCCCACCGGTTGAGACCCAGTACTTC
TRBV4-2	NA	once	TRBJ1-2	CASSQARDNNYGYTF	TGTGCCAGCAGCCAAGCCCGGGACAATAACTATGGCTACACCTTC
TRBV5-1	TRBD1	NA	TRBJ1-2	CASSLGTGSNYGYTF	TGCGCCAGCAGCTTAGGGACAGGGTCCAACTATGGCTACACCTTC
TRBV9	NA	once	TRBJ2-7	CASSNSDILGYEQYF	TGTGCCAGCAGCAACTCTGACATTTTGGGCTACGAGCAGTACTTC
TRBV19	NA	NA	TRBJ2-5	CASSVDTGIGRETQYF	TGTGCCAGTAGTGTCGATACCGGGATCGGCCGGGAGACCCAGTACTTC
TRBV7-2	NA	NA	TRBJ2-7	CASSSLGPSGEQYF	TGTGCCAGCAGCTCACTAGGACCTTCGGGAGAGCAGTACTTC
TRBV6-1	NA	NA	TRBJ2-1	CASSVPRDLDEQFF	TGTGCCAGCAGTGTCCCCCGGGACTTAGATGAGCAGTTCTTC
TRBV28	NA	NA	TRBJ2-4	CASSRPLGGNIQYF	TGTGCCAGCAGTCGACCCTTAGGGGGAAACATTCAGTACTTC
TRBV4-1	TRBD1	NA	TRBJ2-7	CASSQDGTDLYEQYF	TGCGCCAGCAGCCAAGACGGGACAGACTTGTACGAGCAGTACTTC
TRBV28	NA	NA	TRBJ1-4	CASVRGGDNEKLFF	TGTGCCAGCGTCCGGGGAGGCGATAATGAAAAACTGTTTTTT
TRBV10-3	TRBD1	NA	TRBJ2-7	CAIRTGAYEQYF	TGTGCCATCAGGACAGGGGCCTACGAGCAGTACTTC
TRBV5-4	NA	once	TRBJ2-5	CASSDGAGQETQYF	TGTGCCAGCAGCGATGGAGCCGGTCAAGAGACCCAGTACTTC
TRBV19	TRBD1	few	TRBJ1-3	CASSGQGIGNTIYF	TGTGCCAGTAGCGGACAGGGGATTGGAAACACCATATATTTT
TRBV7-6	TRBD2	NA	TRBJ2-7	CASSARLAGVYEQYF	TGTGCCAGCAGCGCACGACTAGCGGGAGTTTACGAGCAGTACTTC
TRBV18	TRBD2	NA	TRBJ2-1	CASSLTAPGLAATYNEQFF	TGTGCCAGCTCACTCACCGCGCCGGGACTAGCGGCGACATACAATGAGCAGTTCTTC
TRBV19	TRBD1	NA	TRBJ1-5	CASQEGQGIQPQHF	TGTGCCAGTCAGGAAGGACAGGGGATTCAGCCCCAGCATTTT
TRBV30	TRBD1	NA	TRBJ1-5	CAWSGETGAFQPQHF	TGTGCCTGGAGTGGAGAGACAGGGGCTTTCCAGCCCCAGCATTTT
TRBV9	NA	NA	TRBJ2-3	CASSVEVGEVADTQYF	TGTGCCAGCAGCGTAGAAGTCGGGGAGGTCGCAGATACGCAGTATTTT
TRBV9	NA	once	TRBJ1-4	CASGVMRSAGNEKLFF	TGTGCCAGCGGCGTAATGCGTTCGGCGGGTAATGAAAAACTGTTTTTT
TRBV6-5	NA	NA	TRBJ1-1	CASSYRTEAFF	TGTGCCAGCAGTTACCGCACTGAAGCTTTCTTT
TRBV2	NA	NA	TRBJ2-6	CASSESGAGANVLTF	TGTGCCAGCAGTGAATCAGGGGCTGGGGCCAACGTCCTGACTTTC
TRBV7-8	TRBD2	NA	TRBJ2-3	CASRLAGADTQYF	TGTGCCAGCAGACTAGCGGGAGCAGATACGCAGTATTTT
TRBV2	TRBD2	NA	TRBJ2-7	CASRGLAGNSYEQYF	TGTGCCAGCAGGGGACTAGCGGGAAATTCCTACGAGCAGTACTTC